Below, 13 T cell receptor beta chains from the same sample are listed, as sequenced in a study of T cell clonality in common variable immunodeficiency. Here immunoSEQ multiplex PCR was the method, and the copy in TCRdb shows in-frame clones only, minus some. The sample contains about 9,200 clones, none of them singletons. The antigens of these receptors remain unknown. General observations from the study: Reportedly, TCR beta sequences from common variable immunodeficiency showed fewer deletions and N-nucleotide insertions.

Sequenced sample: peripheral blood mononuclear cells. The receptors shown here come from a human donor with common variable immunodeficiency.

A remark on this clone: Read sequence stops 3 residues before the CDR3 end, and the germline J gene provides the missing end. This chain links TRBV2 with TRBJ1-4; tentatively, D is TRBD1 (5 bases). There are 13 residues in the CDR3. V was clipped by 6 bases and J by 7 bases, with 12 bases between them. Per germline, CDR1 SNHLY and CDR2 FYNNEI. The DNA read from the CDR3 is TGTGCCAGCAGGGATGGGAGGGGTGAAAAA. The encoded protein is CASRDGRGEK. The whole CDR3 is CASRDGRGEKLFF. Full variable domain (rest looked up from reference TRBV2 and TRBJ1-4): EPEVTQTPSHQVTQMGQEVILRCVPISNHLYFYWYRQILGQKVEFLVSFYNNEISEKSEIFDDQFSVERPDGSNFTLKIRSTKLEDSAMYFCASRDGRGEKLFFGSGTQLSVL.

This clone was observed many times. Read coverage stops 3 residues before the CDR3 terminus; the germline J gene supplies the remainder. The chain employs TRBV7-9 and TRBJ2-3; 8 positions agree with TRBD2. CDR1 is SEHNR, CDR2 FQNEAQ, per germline (reference sequence). The CDR3 has 14 amino acids. The V and J ends lost 10 bases and 3 bases, in that order; junction bases with no gene match: 9. The CDR3 DNA, read in part, is TGTGCCAACACCTTGGGCGGGGGGACAGATACG. Translation: CANTLGGGTDT. The whole CDR3 sequence is CANTLGGGTDTQYF.

This clone has ten or more counts. The read gets to within 3 residues of the CDR3 end, and the germline J gene fills in the rest. The chain carries TRBV2 and TRBJ1-1; D gene ambiguous. The CDR3 is made up of 14 amino acids. Trimming cost V 3 bases and J 0 bases, with 8 bases left between them. CDR1 SNHLY and CDR2 FYNNEI come from the germline V gene. CDR3 bases read: TGTGCCAGCAGTGAGTCACGGTTGAACACTGAA. Translation: CASSESRLNTE. The complete CDR3 protein is CASSESRLNTEAFF.

This clone has a count of ten or more. The part of the CDR3 DNA that was read is TGTGCCAGCAAAAGCGGCTCTGGAAACACC. Protein sequence: CASKSGSGNT. The full CDR3 protein reads CASKSGSGNTIYF. The chain couples TRBV7-8 to TRBJ1-3; no clear D. The CDR3 end is not reached by the read, which stops 3 residues before it; the germline J gene fills it in. Germline V lookup: CDR1 SGHVS, CDR2 FQNEAQ. V was shortened by 7 bases and J by 0 bases, with 7 bases between the two germline ends. This CDR3 spans 13 amino acids.

This clone occurred many times. The read terminates 3 residues ahead of where the CDR3 ends, so the germline J gene completes it. The chain couples TRBV20-1 to TRBJ1-2, with D possibly TRBD1 on 6 matching bases. Germline CDR1 and CDR2: DFQATT and SNEGSKA (reference sequence). CDR3 length: 12 amino acids. Partial CDR3 DNA: TGCAGTGCTCTACAGGGTGGACGGGGC. Its translation: CSALQGGRG. The complete CDR3 reads CSALQGGRGYTF.

This clone has only a few counts. The read terminates 3 residues ahead of where the CDR3 ends, so the germline J gene completes it. This sequence joins TRBV13 and TRBJ2-5; 8 nucleotides align to TRBD1. The CDR3 contains 16 residues. CDR1 and CDR2 (germline): PRHDT, FYEKMQ (reference sequence). Unmatched junction bases numbered 10, after V lost 6 bases and J lost 1 base. The CDR3 DNA, read in part, is TGTGCCAGCAGTTTTGCCGGGACAGGTATCCAAGAGACC. Its protein is CASSFAGTGIQET. Given in full, the CDR3 is CASSFAGTGIQETQYF.

This clone was counted at least ten times. The CDR3 extends 3 residues past the end of the read, so its final part is completed from the germline J gene. The genes are TRBV7-9 and TRBJ1-1, with a possible D match to TRBD1 (5 bases). This CDR3 is 14 amino acids long. Germline assignment: CDR1 SEHNR and CDR2 FQNEAQ (reference sequence). V was clipped by 5 bases and J by 0 bases, with 10 bases between them. The CDR3 region is CASSTPGLNTEAFF. The CDR3 DNA, read in part, is TGTGCCAGCAGCACACCAGGGTTGAACACTGAA.

Relative to its sample, this clone is medium-sized (0.01 to 0.1%). Here the CDR3 reads CAWANRGPSEQYF. CDR3 bases read: TGTGCCTGGGCTAACAGGGGGCCGTCCGAG. The chain recombines TRBV30 with TRBJ2-7; 9 bases map to TRBD1. The read finishes 3 residues shy of the CDR3 end, and the germline J gene is used to complete it. Germline CDR1 reads GTSNPN; CDR2 reads SVGIG (reference sequence). Trimming removed 5 bases from V and 6 bases from J; junction bases left unmatched: 8. This CDR3 has 13 residues.

This clone was observed many times. The read terminates 3 residues before the CDR3 end, so the remaining end is supplied by the germline J gene. The chain combines TRBV9 with TRBJ2-7; 12 bases map to TRBD1. Trimming removed 2 bases from V and 3 bases from J; junction bases left unmatched: 3. This CDR3 has 15 residues. Germline loops: CDR1 SGDLS, CDR2 YYNGEE. CDR3 amino acids: CASSVGTGGFYEQYF. The sequenced part of the CDR3 DNA is TGTGCCAGCAGCGTCGGGACAGGGGGCTTCTACGAG.

At least ten counts were recorded for this clone. From the germline J gene comes the end of the CDR3, since the read stops 3 residues before it. This chain uses TRBV18 with TRBJ1-2; 8 positions match TRBD1. With V trimmed by 5 bases and J by 1 base, 6 bases remained unmatched. The CDR3 spans 15 residues. Germline assignment: CDR1 KGHSH and CDR2 LQKENI. The CDR3 spells CASSSRTGRNYGYTF. The sequenced CDR3 bases are TGTGCCAGCTCATCGCGGACAGGGCGTAACTATGGC. The complete variable domain, with remaining parts taken from reference TRBV18 and TRBJ1-2, reads NAGVMQNPRHLVRRRGQEARLRCSPMKGHSHVYWYRQLPEEGLKFMVYLQKENIIDESGMPKERFSAEFPKEGPSILRIQQVVRGDSAAYFCASSSRTGRNYGYTFGSGTRLTVV.

This clone was observed many times. Read coverage stops 3 residues before the CDR3 terminus; the germline J gene supplies the remainder. The chain carries TRBV5-1 and TRBJ1-1, with 7 bases that match TRBD1. The CDR3 is 16 residues long. Trimming took 2 bases from V and 1 from J; bases not matched to a gene: 8. Germline CDR1 and CDR2: SGHRS and YFSETQ. CDR3 amino acids: CASSFRVGTANTEAFF. CDR3 DNA, as far as it was read: TGCGCCAGCAGCTTTCGAGTCGGGACAGCGAACACTGAA.

This clone has at least ten counts. The CDR3 goes on 3 residues after the read ends, and that part is filled in from the germline J gene. The genes are TRBV5-1 and TRBJ2-1; D is perhaps TRBD2 (5 bases). CDR3 length: 14 residues. Trimming took off 3 bases at V and 5 bases at J, with 12 bases between the two ends. The germline CDR1 and CDR2 sequences are SGHRS and YFSETQ. CDR3 sequence: CASSSSPPNNEQFF. The part of the CDR3 DNA that was read is TGCGCCAGCAGCTCTAGCCCACCTAACAATGAG.

This clone is classed as large (0.1 to 1%). The DNA ends 3 residues before the CDR3 does, and the rest of the CDR3 is filled in from the germline J gene. Other DNA sequences in this specimen translate into the identical CDR3. The chain has TRBV7-2 and TRBJ1-1; 10 bases fit TRBD1. The CDR3 totals 13 residues. V lost 4 bases to trimming and J lost 6 bases; unmatched junction nucleotides: 2. Per the germline V gene, CDR1 is SGHTA and CDR2 is FQGNSA. This CDR3 reads CASSWTGGSEAFF. The part of the CDR3 DNA that was read is TGTGCCAGCAGCTGGACAGGGGGGTCTGAA.